This TCR beta chain derives from a study of T cells expressing NK-cell markers. For the study at large: All TCR beta repertoires analysed originated from sorted CD3+CD56+NKG2C+, CD3+CD56+NKG2C- and CD3+CD56-NKG2C+ T cells. Seven donors tested HCMV-seropositive and one tested seronegative among the eight sequenced.

TCRdb derives one entry per CDR3 protein from the 5' RACE reads, leaving out DNA. In total, the table holds roughly 150,000 distinct CDR3 sequences. A remark on this clonotype: Its antigen is not identified.

CDR3 length equals 15 residues. Germline CDR1 is SNHLY and CDR2 is FYNNEI. Study-wide results and caveats: There remained a lack of clarity about HCMV specificity of expanded NKG2C+ T cell clones. Among a few donors, these clonotypes also ranked first in the CD3+CD56-NKG2C+ fraction.

This clonotype was sampled from a man aged 18-69 years in good health. The V gene is TRBV2, the J gene TRBJ2-1; TCRdb selects TRBD2, and the lack of DNA leaves this call unchecked. Sequencing used blood T cells: a sorted CD56 or NKG2C T cell subset, CD4+ or CD8+ T cells, or bulk PBMC T cells (not recorded which). CDR3 region: CASSEVGLVYNEQFF.